This passage covers 25 T cell receptor beta chains from one sample sequenced in a study of T cells in Graves' hyperthyroidism and ophthalmopathy. Amplification yielded TCR beta CDR3 regions, with RNA transcripts as the source. During a first-round RT-PCR of the TCR CDR3, the HTBI primer set was used. One entry per CDR3 protein, called by TCRdb with MiXCR from the multiplex PCR reads. This sample has about 290,000 distinct CDR3 sequences; about an eighth occur once, and the top ten carry approximately 7.8%. Sequencing was performed on blood. The receptors shown here come from a woman in her thirties with Graves' hyperthyroidism that later progressed to Graves' ophthalmopathy.

This clonotype was recorded many times. The chain combines TRBV6-1 with TRBJ2-7, with TRBD1 as a possible D gene (7 bases). V shed 6 bases and J shed 6 bases, with 24 bases lying between them. Germline V lookup: CDR1 MNHNS, CDR2 SASEGT. This CDR3 is 16 amino acids long. The CDR3 DNA reads TGTGCCAGCAGGGGGCAGGGGGGATCCCGTTCCCCCGAGCAGTACTTC. Translating gives CASRGQGGSRSPEQYF.

This clonotype was recorded many times. The rearrangement joins TRBV27 to TRBJ2-4; D is possibly TRBD1 (5 bases). The germline CDR1 and CDR2 sequences are MNHEY and SMNVEV (reference sequence). V was cut by 2 bases and J by 6 bases, with 5 bases left in between. The CDR3 extends over 12 amino acids. The DNA for the CDR3 is TGTGCCAGCAGTTTAGACAGAAACATTCAGTACTTC. This encodes CASSLDRNIQYF.

This clonotype has ten or more counts. V is TRBV28 and J is TRBJ1-3, with 9 bases that match TRBD1. Per the germline V gene, CDR1 is MDHEN and CDR2 is SYDVKM. V shed 9 bases, J shed 0 bases, and the junction held 6 bases outside the gene matches. This CDR3 has 15 residues. The CDR3 spells CASIGTGSSGNTIYF. The CDR3 bases are TGTGCCAGTATAGGGACAGGGAGCTCTGGAAACACCATATATTTT.

Comments on this clonotype: A much more abundant neighbour one base away suggests this may be a read error. The chain employs TRBV5-5 and TRBJ2-7, with TRBD2 as a possible D gene (6 bases). The germline V gene encodes CDR1 SGHKS and CDR2 YYEKEE (reference sequence). The CDR3 contains 15 residues. The CDR3 nucleotides are TGTGCCAGCAGCCGTAATACACGGGAGTGGGACGAGCAGCACTTC. Amino acids: CASSRNTREWDEQHF.

This clonotype has a handful of counts. Sequence at one end of the junction differs from germline and may be a read error. The chain combines TRBV7-2 with TRBJ2-3; 12 bases fit TRBD1. CDR3 size: 15 residues. CDR1 is SGHTA, CDR2 FQGNSA, per germline. The CDR3 DNA follows: TGTGCCAGCAGCTTAGGGGGACAGGGGGCAGATAAGCAGTATTTT. Translation gives CASSLGGQGADKQYF. The complete variable domain, with remaining parts taken from reference TRBV7-2 and TRBJ2-3, reads GAGVSQSPSNKVTEKGKDVELRCDPISGHTALYWYRQSLGQGLEFLIYFQGNSAPDKSGLPSDRFSAERTGGSVSTLTIQRTQQEDSAVYLCASSLGGQGADKQYFGPGTRLTVL.

This clonotype was picked up many times. The V call is TRBV30, the J call TRBJ1-1, with D perhaps matching TRBD1 (5 bases). V was cut by 2 bases and J by 10 bases, with 14 bases left in between. The CDR3 spans 12 residues. Per germline, CDR1 GTSNPN and CDR2 SVGIG (reference sequence). CDR3 protein: CAWSQGPSRAFF. DNA for the CDR3: TGTGCCTGGAGTCAGGGACCGTCGAGAGCTTTCTTT.

This clonotype was observed many times. The J gene is TRBJ1-6, the V gene TRBV12-3 or TRBV12-4; the D gene is possibly TRBD1 (6 bases). CDR3 length equals 14 residues. V was clipped by 6 bases and J by 4 bases, with 10 bases between them. This CDR3 is CASSLTGYNSPLHF. The CDR3 DNA is TGTGCCAGCAGCCTAACAGGGTATAATTCACCCCTCCACTTT.

This clonotype came up once. The J gene is TRBJ1-5, the V gene TRBV4-3; 12 bases align to TRBD1. The CDR3 runs 16 residues. In germline, CDR1 is LGHNA, CDR2 YSLEER. V lost 4 bases and J lost 9; bases outside the gene matches: 10. This CDR3 reads CASSPGTGGAGGPQHF. CDR3 DNA sequence: TGCGCCAGCAGCCCCGGGACAGGGGGCGCCGGGGGGCCCCAGCATTTT.

This clonotype came up a few times. A much larger clone differs by one base, so this may be a read error. Written as DNA, the CDR3 is TGCAGTGTGGTGGGCTATCAGGGGGCGCGGGGAGCTTTCTTT. It yields the protein CSVVGYQGARGAFF. V is TRBV20-1 and J is TRBJ2-2; TRBD1 agrees at 8 bases. TRBJ1-1 matches the DNA end more closely, so the J call is doubtful. CDR3 length: 14 amino acids. Germline values: CDR1 DFQATT, CDR2 SNEGSKA (reference sequence).

This clonotype was counted ten times or more. J is TRBJ2-1 and V is TRBV12-3 or TRBV12-4; 8 bases agree with TRBD2. Trimming at V came to 10 bases and at J to 1 base, leaving 12 bases not matched to a gene. The CDR3 is 16 residues long. The CDR3 sequence: CATGGGAGVSYNEQFF. The DNA of the CDR3 is TGTGCCACCGGGGGGGGAGCGGGAGTTTCCTACAATGAGCAGTTCTTC.

This clonotype was picked up many times. V gene TRBV18 combines with J gene TRBJ2-5, with D possibly TRBD2 on 6 matching bases. The length of the CDR3 is 13 residues. Germline CDR1 reads KGHSH; CDR2 reads LQKENI. V was trimmed by 0 bases and J by 4 bases, leaving 6 bases between them. CDR3 residues: CASSPPSGETQYF. The CDR3 DNA reads TGTGCCAGCTCACCACCTAGCGGAGAGACCCAGTACTTC.

This clonotype was seen only a few times. The rearrangement links TRBV7-9 to TRBJ1-3, with no clear D. The CDR3 has 14 amino acids. V lost 3 bases, J lost 3 bases, and 9 bases lay in between. CDR1 SEHNR and CDR2 FQNEAQ come from the germline V gene (reference sequence). The CDR3 spells CASSLREIGNTIYF. CDR3 DNA: TGTGCCAGCAGCTTGAGGGAGATTGGAAACACCATATATTTT.

This clonotype showed up many times. The J gene is TRBJ2-1, the V gene TRBV28; the match to TRBD2 covers 7 bases. Per the germline V gene, CDR1 is MDHEN and CDR2 is SYDVKM. The CDR3 totals 15 residues. With 7 bases clipped from V and 6 bases from J, the junction kept 12 bases outside the gene matches. This chain's CDR3 is CASKVRLAAFNEQFF. The CDR3 DNA reads as TGTGCCAGCAAGGTGCGGCTAGCGGCATTCAATGAGCAGTTCTTC.

This clonotype has ten or more counts. This rearrangement joins TRBV7-2 to TRBJ2-5, with 7 bases that match TRBD2. CDR1 SGHTA and CDR2 FQGNSA come from the germline V gene. V lost 2 bases and J lost 4; bases outside the gene matches: 4. The CDR3 loop spans 14 amino acids. The CDR3 region has the DNA TGTGCCAGCAGCTTACTAGCGGTGGGAGAGACCCAGTACTTC. This sequence encodes CASSLLAVGETQYF.

In its sample, this clonotype was seen many times. The rearrangement links TRBV29-1 to TRBJ2-5; tentatively, D is TRBD2 (6 bases). Germline V gives CDR1 SQVTM, CDR2 ANQGSEA. V was cut by 7 bases and J by 8 bases, with 20 bases left in between. The CDR3 sequence is 13 residues long. CDR3 residues: CSAPGLEMKTQYF. The CDR3 nucleotides read TGCAGCGCCCCGGGACTCGAGATGAAAACCCAGTACTTC.

This clonotype was seen ten or more times. This chain connects TRBV6-5 to TRBJ1-2; D is ambiguous. The CDR3 covers 15 residues. Trimming stripped 0 bases from V and 2 bases from J, with 10 bases between. CDR1 and CDR2 from the germline V gene are MNHEY and SVGAGI. DNA of the CDR3: TGTGCCAGCAGTTACTCGATTGCACAGAACTATGGCTACACCTTC. Its translation is CASSYSIAQNYGYTF.

This clonotype occurred once. The genes are TRBV7-2 and TRBJ2-7; perhaps TRBD1 as D (6 bases). The germline gives CDR1 SGHTA, CDR2 FQGNSA. V shed 5 bases and J shed 4 bases, with 18 bases lying between them. CDR3 length equals 15 residues. The CDR3 reads CASSPKDSLLYEQYF. The CDR3 DNA reads TGTGCCAGCAGCCCCAAGGACAGCCTCCTTTACGAGCAGTACTTC.

This clonotype was seen repeatedly, ten times or more. The chain combines TRBV6-1 with TRBJ2-1; D unclear. The CDR3 has 15 amino acids. The germline CDR1 and CDR2 sequences are MNHNS and SASEGT. The ends were cut back, 6 bases at V and 2 bases at J, with 14 bases in the middle. The chain's CDR3 is CASREWPGAYNEQFF. The CDR3 DNA follows: TGTGCCAGCAGAGAATGGCCCGGCGCCTACAATGAGCAGTTCTTC.

The rearrangement joins TRBV5-5 to TRBJ2-1; TRBD1 aligns across 7 bases. The germline CDR1 and CDR2 sequences are SGHKS and YYEKEE (reference sequence). This CDR3 has 13 residues. V was clipped by 4 bases and J by 9 bases; unmatched bases: 7. The CDR3 sequence: CASSRDSVAEQFF. In DNA, the CDR3 is TGTGCCAGCAGCAGGGACAGTGTCGCTGAGCAGTTCTTC.

This clonotype has ten or more counts. This rearrangement joins TRBV5-1 to TRBJ1-1; unclear D gene. There are 15 residues in the CDR3. V was shortened by 1 base and J by 0 bases, with 10 bases between the two germline ends. The germline V gene encodes CDR1 SGHRS and CDR2 YFSETQ. CDR3 nucleotides: TGCGCCAGCAGCTTGAGCGCAGGAATGAACACTGAAGCTTTCTTT. Its protein is CASSLSAGMNTEAFF. The whole variable domain, filled in from reference TRBV5-1 and TRBJ1-1, reads KAGVTQTPRYLIKTRGQQVTLSCSPISGHRSVSWYQQTPGQGLQFLFEYFSETQRNKGNFPGRFSGRQFSNSRSEMNVSTLELGDSALYLCASSLSAGMNTEAFFGQGTRLTVV.

In this sample, this clonotype turned up many times. CDR3 in DNA: TGCAGTGCTAGATTTCTCCTAGCGGGGGGATACGAGCAGTACTTC. Translating it yields CSARFLLAGGYEQYF. The J gene is TRBJ2-7, the V gene TRBV20-1; 11 positions match TRBD2. Germline loops: CDR1 DFQATT, CDR2 SNEGSKA (reference sequence). Trimming cost V 2 bases and J 4 bases; bases outside gene matches: 7. The CDR3 contains 15 residues.

This clonotype has only a few counts. This chain connects TRBV4-3 to TRBJ1-3, with D maybe TRBD1 (6 bases). This CDR3 comprises 17 residues. CDR1 is LGHNA and CDR2 is YSLEER in the germline V gene. Between the trimmed V and J ends, which lost 1 base and 2 bases, there was a span of 15 bases. CDR3 sequence: CASSQGISRGAGNTIYF. As DNA, the CDR3 is TGCGCCAGCAGCCAAGGGATAAGCAGGGGAGCTGGAAACACCATATATTTT.

V is TRBV6-1 and J is TRBJ2-7, with D tentatively TRBD2 (6 bases). Germline V CDR1 and CDR2: MNHNS, SASEGT. CDR3 length: 16 amino acids. Trimming cost V 5 bases and J 0 bases, with 17 bases left between them. In DNA, the CDR3 is TGTGCCAGCAGTAAACCAGGGCGGGGAGGCTCCTACGAGCAGTACTTC. This gives the protein CASSKPGRGGSYEQYF.

This clonotype was counted many times. The rearrangement joins TRBV7-9 to TRBJ2-3; possibly TRBD2 for D (6 bases). CDR3 size: 13 residues. Germline-derived CDR1 and CDR2 are SEHNR and FQNEAQ (reference sequence). The V end lost 6 bases, the J end lost 6 bases, and 13 bases lay between the germline ends. The CDR3 coding sequence is TGTGCCAGCAGACACGGGACTTCTGATACGCAGTATTTT. This translates into CASRHGTSDTQYF.

The table lists this clonotype with many counts. The CDR3 sequence is CAWSVPGFGDTQYF. The CDR3 DNA reads TGTGCCTGGAGTGTTCCCGGGTTCGGAGATACGCAGTATTTT. The V and J genes are TRBV30 and TRBJ2-3; D uncertain. Trimming pared 0 bases from V and 5 bases from J, leaving 12 bases between. This CDR3 contains 14 residues. Germline assignment: CDR1 GTSNPN and CDR2 SVGIG (reference sequence).